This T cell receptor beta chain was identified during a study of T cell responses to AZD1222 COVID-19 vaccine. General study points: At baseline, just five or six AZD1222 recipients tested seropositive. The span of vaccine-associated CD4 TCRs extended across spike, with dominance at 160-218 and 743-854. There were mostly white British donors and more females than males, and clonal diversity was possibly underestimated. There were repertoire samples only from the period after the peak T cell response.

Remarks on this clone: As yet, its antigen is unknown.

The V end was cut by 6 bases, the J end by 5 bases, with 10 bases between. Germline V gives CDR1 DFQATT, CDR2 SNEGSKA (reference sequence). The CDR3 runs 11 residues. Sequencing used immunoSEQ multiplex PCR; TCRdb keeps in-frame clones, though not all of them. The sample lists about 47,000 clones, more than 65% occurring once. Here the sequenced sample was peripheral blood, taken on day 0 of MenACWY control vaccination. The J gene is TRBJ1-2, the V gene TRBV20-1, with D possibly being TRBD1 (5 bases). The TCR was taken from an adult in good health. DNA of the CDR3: TGCAGTGCGAGGGGCATTTATGGCTACACCTTC. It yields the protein CSARGIYGYTF.